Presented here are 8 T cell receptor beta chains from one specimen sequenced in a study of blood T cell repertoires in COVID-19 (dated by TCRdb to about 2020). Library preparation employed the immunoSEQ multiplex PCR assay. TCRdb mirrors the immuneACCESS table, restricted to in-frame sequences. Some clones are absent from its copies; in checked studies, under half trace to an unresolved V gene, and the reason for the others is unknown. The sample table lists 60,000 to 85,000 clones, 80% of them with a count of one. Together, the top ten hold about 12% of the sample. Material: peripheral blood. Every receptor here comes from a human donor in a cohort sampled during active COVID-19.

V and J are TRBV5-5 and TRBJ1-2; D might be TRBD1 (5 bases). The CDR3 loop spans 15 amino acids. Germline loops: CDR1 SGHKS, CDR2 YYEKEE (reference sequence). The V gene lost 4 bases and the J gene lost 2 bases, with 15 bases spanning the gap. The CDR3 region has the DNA TGTGCCAGCAGCCCCCGAATCTCAGGGAACTATGGCTACACCTTC. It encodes CASSPRISGNYGYTF.

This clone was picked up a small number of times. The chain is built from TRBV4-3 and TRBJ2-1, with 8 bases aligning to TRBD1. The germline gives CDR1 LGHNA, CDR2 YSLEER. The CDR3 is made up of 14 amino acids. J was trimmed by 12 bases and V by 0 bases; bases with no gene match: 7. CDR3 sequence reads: CASSQEGTGIGQFF. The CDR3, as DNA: TGCGCCAGCAGCCAAGAGGGGACAGGAATAGGGCAGTTCTTC.

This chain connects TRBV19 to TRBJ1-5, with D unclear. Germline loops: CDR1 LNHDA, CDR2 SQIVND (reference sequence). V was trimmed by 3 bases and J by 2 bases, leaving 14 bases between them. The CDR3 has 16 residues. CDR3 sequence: CASSMVRDRGNQPQHF. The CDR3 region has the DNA TGTGCCAGTAGTATGGTCCGTGATCGGGGCAATCAGCCCCAGCATTTT. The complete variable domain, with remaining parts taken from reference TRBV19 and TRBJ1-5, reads DGGITQSPKYLFRKEGQNVTLSCEQNLNHDAMYWYRQDPGQGLRLIYYSQIVNDFQKGDIAEGYSVSREKKESFPLTVTSAQKNPTAFYLCASSMVRDRGNQPQHFGDGTRLSIL.

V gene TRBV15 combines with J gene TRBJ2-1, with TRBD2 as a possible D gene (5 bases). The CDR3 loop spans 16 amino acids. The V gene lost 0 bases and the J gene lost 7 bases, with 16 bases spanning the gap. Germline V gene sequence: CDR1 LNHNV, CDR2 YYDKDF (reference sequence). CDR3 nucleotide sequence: TGTGCCACCAGCAGAGAACGTCCCGGGATGGGGAATGAGCAGTTCTTC. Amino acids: CATSRERPGMGNEQFF.

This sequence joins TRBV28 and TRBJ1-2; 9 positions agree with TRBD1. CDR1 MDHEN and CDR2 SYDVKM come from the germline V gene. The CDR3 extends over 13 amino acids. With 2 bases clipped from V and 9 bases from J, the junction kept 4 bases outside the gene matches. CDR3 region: CASSLRTGARYTF. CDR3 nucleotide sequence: TGTGCCAGCAGTTTACGGACAGGGGCTCGCTACACCTTC.

CDR3 DNA sequence: TGTGCCAGCAGCGACAGGAGGACAGTGTCCTACGAGCAGTACTTC. It translates to CASSDRRTVSYEQYF. This chain joins TRBV7-2 and TRBJ2-7; perhaps TRBD1 as D (6 bases). CDR1 and CDR2 (germline): SGHTA, FQGNSA. The V end was cut by 5 bases, the J end by 1 base, with 15 bases between. The CDR3 sequence is 15 residues long.

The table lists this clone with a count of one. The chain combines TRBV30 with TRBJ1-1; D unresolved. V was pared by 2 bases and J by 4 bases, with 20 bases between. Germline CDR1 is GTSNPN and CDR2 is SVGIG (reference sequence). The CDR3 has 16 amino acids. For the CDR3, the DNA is TGTGCCTGGAGTCGATCACCTAACTGGGAGGGCACTGAAGCTTTCTTT. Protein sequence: CAWSRSPNWEGTEAFF.

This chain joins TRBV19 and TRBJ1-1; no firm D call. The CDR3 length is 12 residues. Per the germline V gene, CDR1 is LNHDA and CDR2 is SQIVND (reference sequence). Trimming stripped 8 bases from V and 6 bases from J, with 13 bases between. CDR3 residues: CASRRQEAEAFF. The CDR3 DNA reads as TGTGCCAGTCGAAGGCAGGAGGCTGAAGCTTTCTTT.